Listed here are 21 T cell receptor beta chains from one sample, sequenced in a study of blood T cell repertoires in COVID-19. Sequenced by immunoSEQ multiplex PCR; TCRdb stores in-frame clones only, minus some. The table records about 90,000 clones, around 89% of them present only once. Sequenced material: peripheral blood. The receptors come from a man aged 45-65 years with COVID-19, enrolled during active disease.

This sequence joins TRBV11-2 and TRBJ2-1; the match to TRBD2 covers 10 bases. Trimming removed 4 bases from V and 3 bases from J; junction bases left unmatched: 6. This CDR3 comprises 16 residues. Germline assignment: CDR1 SGHAT and CDR2 FQNNGV. The CDR3 DNA follows: TGTGCCAGCAGCTCGATACTAGCGGGGATCTACAATGAGCAGTTCTTC. The encoded protein is CASSSILAGIYNEQFF.

The gene calls are TRBV19 and TRBJ2-1; D might be TRBD1 (6 bases). Trimming left V 8 bases short and J 4 bases short, with 15 bases between. This CDR3 is 14 amino acids long. The germline V gene encodes CDR1 LNHDA and CDR2 SQIVND (reference sequence). The CDR3 DNA follows: TGTGCCAGTGGAACAGGGTCGTCGTACAATGAGCAGTTCTTC. Residues: CASGTGSSYNEQFF.

The chain employs TRBV24-1 and TRBJ1-1, with a weak D call TRBD1 (5 bases). From germline, CDR1 is KGHDR and CDR2 SFDVKD. Trimming stripped 1 base from V and 10 bases from J, with 9 bases between. CDR3 length equals 12 residues. CDR3 amino acids: CATSDFAGGAFF. The CDR3 DNA is TGTGCCACCAGTGATTTTGCGGGGGGAGCTTTCTTT.

The V call is TRBV2, the J call TRBJ1-2; 10 nucleotides line up with TRBD1. Looked up from germline, CDR1 is SNHLY and CDR2 is FYNNEI. This CDR3 is 14 amino acids long. After removal of 7 bases from V and 8 bases from J, the junction contained 10 bases not matched to a gene. The CDR3, as DNA: TGTGCCAGCACCGAAAGTGGGACAGGGGTCGGCTACACCTTC. The encoded protein is CASTESGTGVGYTF.

The chain employs TRBV5-4 and TRBJ2-2; unclear D gene. V lost 5 bases, J lost 7 bases, and 6 bases lay in between. This CDR3 has 11 residues. CDR1 and CDR2 (germline): SGHNT, YYREEE (reference sequence). The CDR3 protein is CASSSIGELFF. The CDR3 DNA reads as TGTGCCAGCAGTAGTATCGGGGAGCTGTTTTTT.

The CDR3 sequence: CASSAVDSRTYEQYF. As DNA, the CDR3 is TGTGCCAGCAGCGCCGTTGACAGCCGGACCTACGAGCAGTACTTC. This rearrangement joins TRBV7-2 to TRBJ2-7; D might be TRBD1 (5 bases). The ends were cut back, 5 bases at V and 2 bases at J, with 16 bases in the middle. There are 15 residues in the CDR3. The germline V gene encodes CDR1 SGHTA and CDR2 FQGNSA.

This chain uses TRBV18 with TRBJ1-5; TRBD1 agrees at 10 bases. The CDR3 totals 17 residues. Germline CDR1 reads KGHSH; CDR2 reads LQKENI. V shed 3 bases and J 0 bases; nucleotides not matched to a gene: 5. CDR3 loop: CASSPGTGVYSNQPQHF. Here the CDR3 DNA reads TGTGCCAGCTCACCGGGGACAGGGGTCTATAGCAATCAGCCCCAGCATTTT.

This chain uses TRBV24-1 with TRBJ1-5, with a tentative D call TRBD1 (5 bases). The germline gives CDR1 KGHDR, CDR2 SFDVKD. V lost 5 bases and J 0 bases, leaving 10 bases between the germline ends. This CDR3 comprises 15 residues. Written as DNA, the CDR3 is TGTGCCACCAGTGCGGACACCAATAGCAATCAGCCCCAGCATTTT. Amino acids: CATSADTNSNQPQHF.

This sequence joins TRBV5-1 and TRBJ2-7, with TRBD1 as a possible D gene (6 bases). The germline V gene encodes CDR1 SGHRS and CDR2 YFSETQ. The V end was cut by 4 bases, the J end by 3 bases, with 8 bases between. This CDR3 is 12 amino acids long. CDR3 sequence: CASSAQGYEQYF. CDR3 in DNA: TGCGCCAGCAGCGCACAGGGCTACGAGCAGTACTTC.

The V and J genes are TRBV7-8 and TRBJ2-7, with TRBD2 matching 7 bases. The V segment lost 3 bases and the J segment 3 bases; nucleotides outside the gene matches: 11. The CDR3 covers 16 residues. Germline V gene data show CDR1 as SGHVS and CDR2 as FQNEAQ. DNA of the CDR3: TGTGCCAGCAGCTTCGCCGACGGGGGAGGGGACTACGAGCAGTACTTC. Translation: CASSFADGGGDYEQYF.

The chain uses TRBV11-2 and TRBJ2-7, with TRBD1 matching over 11 bases. Losses at the gene ends were 5 bases for V and 3 bases for J; bases not matched to a gene: 6. This CDR3 is 15 amino acids long. In germline, CDR1 is SGHAT, CDR2 FQNNGV. CDR3 region: CASSQQGQGGYEQYF. CDR3 coding DNA: TGTGCCAGCAGCCAACAGGGACAGGGGGGCTACGAGCAGTACTTC.

The J gene is TRBJ2-3, the V gene TRBV10-2; tentative D call: TRBD2 (6 bases). In germline, CDR1 is WSHSY, CDR2 SAAADI. Between the trimmed V and J ends, which lost 7 bases and 2 bases, there was a span of 16 bases. The CDR3 consists of 15 residues. CDR3 DNA: TGCGCCAGCAAGGAGGGACCTACCCCCACAGATACGCAGTATTTT. Translating gives CASKEGPTPTDTQYF.

This chain links TRBV29-1 with TRBJ1-2, with a weak D call TRBD1 (5 bases). V shed 2 bases and J shed 3 bases, with 10 bases lying between them. CDR1 is SQVTM and CDR2 is ANQGSEA in the germline V gene. This CDR3 has 13 amino acids. Here the CDR3 reads CSVETGRDYGYTF. CDR3 bases: TGCAGCGTTGAAACAGGCAGGGACTATGGCTACACCTTC.

This chain links TRBV5-1 with TRBJ1-3; D uncertain. The V and J ends lost 2 bases and 0 bases respectively, with 12 bases between them. Germline CDR1 reads SGHRS; CDR2 reads YFSETQ. This CDR3 is 16 amino acids long. The chain's CDR3 is CASSLSIGSSGNTIYF. CDR3 coding DNA: TGCGCCAGCAGCTTAAGTATTGGGAGCTCTGGAAACACCATATATTTT.

DNA of the CDR3: TGTGCCAGCTCATCCCCTACAGGGGGCAAGTACGAGCAGTACTTC. It codes for CASSSPTGGKYEQYF. The chain has TRBV18 and TRBJ2-7, with 9 bases lining up with TRBD1. The germline V gene encodes CDR1 KGHSH and CDR2 LQKENI. Trimming cost V 5 bases and J 4 bases; bases outside gene matches: 9. CDR3 length equals 15 residues. Complete variable domain (other parts from reference TRBV18 and TRBJ2-7): NAGVMQNPRHLVRRRGQEARLRCSPMKGHSHVYWYRQLPEEGLKFMVYLQKENIIDESGMPKERFSAEFPKEGPSILRIQQVVRGDSAAYFCASSSPTGGKYEQYFGPGTRLTVT.

V is TRBV10-3 and J is TRBJ2-1; a possible D gene is TRBD2 (5 bases). The V end lost 2 bases, the J end lost 4 bases, and 12 bases lay between the germline ends. Germline V lookup: CDR1 ENHRY, CDR2 SYGVKD. The CDR3 loop spans 15 amino acids. The CDR3 spells CAISERARTYNEQFF. CDR3 nucleotide sequence: TGTGCCATCAGTGAGAGGGCAAGGACTTACAATGAGCAGTTCTTC.

The chain employs TRBV3-1 (or the pseudogene TRBV3-2) and TRBJ2-5, with 9 bases lining up with TRBD2. CDR1 is LGHDT and CDR2 is YNNKEL in the germline V gene (reference sequence). V was pared by 5 bases and J by 5 bases, with 9 bases of the junction left unmatched. CDR3 length equals 15 residues. The CDR3 region has the DNA TGTGCCAGCAGCGCCGGGACTAGCTTTGATGAGACCCAGTACTTC. It is translated as CASSAGTSFDETQYF.

This rearrangement joins TRBV25-1 to TRBJ2-3; D is perhaps TRBD1 (5 bases). This CDR3 has 12 amino acids. Germline V gene data show CDR1 as MGHDK and CDR2 as SYGVNS. V was shortened by 6 bases and J by 4 bases, with 8 bases between the two germline ends. The CDR3 is CASRRGPDTQYF. CDR3 DNA: TGTGCCAGCAGAAGGGGTCCAGATACGCAGTATTTT.

This CDR3 is CASSRDRGTGELFF. In DNA, the CDR3 is TGTGCCAGCTCACGAGACAGGGGTACCGGGGAGCTGTTTTTT. The chain carries TRBV18 and TRBJ2-2, with 8 bases identical to TRBD1. The CDR3 has 14 residues. With V trimmed by 4 bases and J by 5 bases, 3 bases remained unmatched. CDR1 KGHSH and CDR2 LQKENI come from the germline V gene.

The chain carries TRBV6-6 and TRBJ1-1; 10 positions agree with TRBD1. Germline V CDR1 and CDR2: MNHNY, SVGAGI (reference sequence). The junction had 13 bases not matched to a gene; V was cut back by 5 bases and J by 7 bases. The CDR3 loop spans 16 amino acids. This CDR3 is CASSRAGTGALSEAFF. The CDR3 nucleotides are TGTGCCAGCAGTCGAGCTGGGACAGGGGCTCTGAGTGAAGCTTTCTTT.

The chain links TRBV7-9 to TRBJ2-5; D remains ambiguous. Deletions cut 2 bases from V and 1 base from J, with 8 bases between. Germline V lookup: CDR1 SEHNR, CDR2 FQNEAQ (reference sequence). The CDR3 loop spans 14 amino acids. In DNA form, the CDR3 reads TGTGCCAGCAGCTTAAGAGGAACCCAAGAGACCCAGTACTTC. Amino acids: CASSLRGTQETQYF.